The 25 T cell receptor beta chains listed next were all sequenced from one sample in a study of T cell repertoires in cytomegalovirus infection. MiXCR, run by TCRdb on the reads, gives a single entry per CDR3 protein. The sample records roughly 280,000 distinct CDR3 sequences, approximately 22% being singletons. Their target antigens are unknown. The sample here was cultured PBMCs, taken from culture after CMV antigen stimulation. Receptors originate from a human donor in good health (CMV status not recorded). Some clones in this sample may be carry-over from other donors' samples.

This clonotype was observed many times. The genes are TRBV7-8 and TRBJ1-5; the match to TRBD1 covers 8 bases. The length of the CDR3 is 17 residues. Trimming took 4 bases from V and 4 from J; bases not matched to a gene: 12. The germline CDR1 and CDR2 sequences are SGHVS and FQNEAQ. CDR3 DNA sequence: TGTGCCAGCAGCTCGAGGCACAGGGGGATAGCAAATCAGCCCCAGCATTTT. It yields the protein CASSSRHRGIANQPQHF.

The chain employs TRBV3-1 and TRBJ2-3; 9 bases line up with TRBD2. Germline V CDR1 and CDR2: LGHDT, YNNKEL (reference sequence). With 1 base clipped from V and 6 bases from J, the junction kept 5 bases outside the gene matches. The CDR3 is made up of 15 amino acids. CDR3 protein: CASSQGPREGDTQYF. The CDR3 DNA follows: TGTGCCAGCAGCCAAGGGCCGCGGGAGGGGGATACGCAGTATTTT.

This clonotype was counted only a few times. The rearrangement joins TRBV27 to TRBJ2-4; perhaps D is TRBD1 or TRBD2 (5 bases each). CDR3 length equals 9 residues. Germline loops: CDR1 MNHEY, CDR2 SMNVEV (reference sequence). V shed 11 bases and J shed 8 bases, with 7 bases lying between them. The CDR3 bases are TGTGCCGAGGGGCACATTCAGTACTTC. Residues: CAEGHIQYF.

This clonotype was seen repeatedly, ten times or more. This chain uses TRBV7-6 with TRBJ2-5; either TRBD1 or TRBD2 may supply D (5 bases each). The CDR3 loop spans 13 amino acids. Germline CDR1 reads SGHVS; CDR2 reads FNYEAQ. Trimming pared 4 bases from V and 4 bases from J, leaving 10 bases between. The CDR3 DNA sequence: TGTGCCAGCAGCTCTTCCGGGGCAGAGACCCAGTACTTC. It is translated as CASSSSGAETQYF.

The genes are TRBV12-3 or TRBV12-4 and TRBJ1-5; D not resolved. The CDR3 is 13 amino acids. The V end lost 11 bases, the J end lost 1 base, and 12 bases lay between the germline ends. DNA for the CDR3: TGTGCCTCCGCGGGAGGAAGCAATCAGCCCCAGCATTTT. It encodes CASAGGSNQPQHF.

The chain recombines TRBV29-1 with TRBJ2-7; D is uncertain. The germline V gene encodes CDR1 SQVTM and CDR2 ANQGSEA. V was pared by 7 bases and J by 3 bases, with 10 bases between. The CDR3 loop spans 11 amino acids. The DNA of the CDR3 is TGCAGCGCGCTCATTTTCTACGAGCAGTACTTC. Protein product: CSALIFYEQYF.

This clonotype was picked up many times. V and J are TRBV7-2 and TRBJ2-3; 7 bases match TRBD2. Trimming took 4 bases from V and 0 from J; bases not matched to a gene: 4. The CDR3 length is 15 residues. Germline V gene data show CDR1 as SGHTA and CDR2 as FQGNSA. The CDR3 DNA follows: TGTGCCAGCAGCTACCGAGCGGGAAGCACAGATACGCAGTATTTT. Its translation is CASSYRAGSTDTQYF.

V is TRBV19 and J is TRBJ2-2, with TRBD2 identical over 15 bases. The CDR3 contains 15 residues. V lost 8 bases, J lost 8 bases, and 6 bases stayed unmatched. The germline V gene encodes CDR1 LNHDA and CDR2 SQIVND (reference sequence). The DNA of the CDR3 is TGTGCCAGTTCTAGGACTAGCGGGAGGGCTGGGGAGCTGTTTTTT. It is translated as CASSRTSGRAGELFF.

The genes are TRBV20-1 and TRBJ2-7, with a weak D call TRBD2 (7 bases). The CDR3 loop spans 12 amino acids. Germline V gives CDR1 DFQATT, CDR2 SNEGSKA (reference sequence). V was pared by 5 bases and J by 4 bases, with 12 bases between. The CDR3 nucleotides read TGCAGTGCTCTGGGAGGGGGGTACGAGCAGTACTTC. Translation gives CSALGGGYEQYF.

V and J are TRBV4-3 and TRBJ2-4; D is tentatively TRBD1 or TRBD2 (5 bases each). The CDR3 runs 14 residues. Per the germline V gene, CDR1 is LGHNA and CDR2 is YSLEER. Trimming removed 3 bases at V and 3 bases at J, with 9 bases between. The CDR3: CASSQGDGKNIQYF. The CDR3 DNA reads TGCGCCAGCAGCCAGGGGGACGGCAAAAACATTCAGTACTTC.

This clonotype was seen more than once but under ten times. The chain combines TRBV5-1 with TRBJ2-1; TRBD1 might be the D (5 bases). There are 14 residues in the CDR3. CDR1 is SGHRS and CDR2 is YFSETQ in the germline V gene. V was pared by 2 bases and J by 8 bases, with 14 bases between. This chain's CDR3 is CASSFRQRSDEQFF. CDR3 DNA sequence: TGCGCCAGCAGCTTCAGACAGAGGAGCGATGAGCAGTTCTTC.

This clonotype was found a few times. The chain carries TRBV2 and TRBJ1-6, with D possibly being TRBD1 (6 bases). Between the trimmed V and J ends, which lost 0 bases and 2 bases, there was a span of 8 bases. This CDR3 is 16 amino acids long. The germline V gene has CDR1 SNHLY and CDR2 FYNNEI. CDR3 nucleotides: TGTGCCAGCAGTGAAGCCCGACAGGCCTATAATTCACCCCTCCACTTT. Its translation is CASSEARQAYNSPLHF. Supplemented by reference TRBV2 and TRBJ1-6, the full variable domain reads EPEVTQTPSHQVTQMGQEVILRCVPISNHLYFYWYRQILGQKVEFLVSFYNNEISEKSEIFDDQFSVERPDGSNFTLKIRSTKLEDSAMYFCASSEARQAYNSPLHFGNGTRLTVT.

This clonotype occurred many times. The genes are TRBV7-6 and TRBJ2-1, with D possibly being TRBD2 (6 bases). The CDR3 is 15 residues long. Germline-derived CDR1 and CDR2 are SGHVS and FNYEAQ. V was clipped by 2 bases and J by 9 bases, with 17 bases between them. CDR3 protein: CASSLTGSGSGEQFF. CDR3 coding DNA: TGTGCCAGCAGCTTAACGGGGTCCGGGAGCGGTGAGCAGTTCTTC.

The rearrangement uses TRBV28 and TRBJ1-5; 8 bases are shared with TRBD1. CDR3 length: 14 amino acids. Germline CDR1 MDHEN, CDR2 SYDVKM. V lost 9 bases, J lost 9 bases, and 13 bases stayed unmatched. Here the CDR3 reads CASDNVDRGRPQHF. The CDR3 nucleotides are TGTGCCAGTGATAATGTAGACAGGGGCCGGCCCCAGCATTTT.

This clonotype was picked up a small number of times. The rearrangement uses TRBV6-5 and TRBJ2-3; TRBD2 might be the D (5 bases). Per germline, CDR1 MNHEY and CDR2 SVGAGI. V lost 1 base, J lost 2 bases, and 19 bases lay in between. The CDR3 length is 18 residues. The CDR3 region has the DNA TGTGCCAGCAGTTACTTAGGGCCGACCGACGGGGTCACAGATACGCAGTATTTT. This gives the protein CASSYLGPTDGVTDTQYF.

There are a few counts of this clonotype. V is TRBV6-6 and J is TRBJ2-7, with TRBD2 matching over 8 bases. Germline CDR1 is MNHNY and CDR2 is SVGAGI (reference sequence). CDR3 size: 18 residues. After removal of 6 bases from V and 0 bases from J, the junction contained 16 bases not matched to a gene. CDR3 sequence reads: CASSRHPDLSGSSYEQYF. CDR3 DNA: TGTGCCAGCAGCCGACATCCCGACCTAAGCGGGAGCTCCTACGAGCAGTACTTC.

The chain joins TRBV7-2 to TRBJ2-1; 11 bases are shared with TRBD2. Germline loops: CDR1 SGHTA, CDR2 FQGNSA. The V segment lost 2 bases and the J segment 5 bases; nucleotides outside the gene matches: 8. This CDR3 contains 17 residues. CDR3: CASSLITSGRRHNEQFF. CDR3 coding DNA: TGTGCCAGCAGCTTAATCACTAGCGGGAGAAGGCACAATGAGCAGTTCTTC.

The rearrangement uses TRBV29-1 and TRBJ2-2; 9 nucleotides line up with TRBD2. The CDR3 spans 16 residues. Germline V CDR1 and CDR2: SQVTM, ANQGSEA. The V gene end was trimmed by 1 base and the J gene end by 6 bases; junction bases not matched to a gene: 9. The CDR3 region is CSVEGGAGGLAGELFF. CDR3 nucleotide sequence: TGCAGCGTTGAAGGGGGAGCGGGAGGTCTCGCCGGGGAGCTGTTTTTT.

This clonotype came up a few times. J is TRBJ1-1 and V is TRBV12-3 or TRBV12-4, with 9 bases matching TRBD1. Germline trimming cut 6 bases from V and 1 base from J; bases unmatched to any gene: 6. The CDR3 consists of 15 residues. CDR3 in DNA: TGTGCCAGCAGCAAGAACAGGGGGCCGAACACTGAAGCTTTCTTT. It codes for CASSKNRGPNTEAFF.

The sample holds many counts of this clonotype. The CDR3 DNA reads TGTGCCAGCAGCGCCCGGACGGTCTACGAGCAGTACTTC. Encoded protein: CASSARTVYEQYF. V and J are TRBV7-2 and TRBJ2-7; D is undetermined. From germline, CDR1 is SGHTA and CDR2 FQGNSA. This CDR3 has 13 residues. V was shortened by 5 bases and J by 3 bases, with 11 bases between the two germline ends.

The chain couples TRBV20-1 to TRBJ2-5; D could derive from TRBD1 or TRBD2 (5 bases each). Trimming cost V 4 bases and J 5 bases, with 14 bases left between them. Germline V CDR1 and CDR2: DFQATT, SNEGSKA (reference sequence). This CDR3 region has 13 residues. The CDR3 DNA is TGCAGTGCTATAGGGGTAGCGAGGGAGACCCAGTACTTC. Amino acid sequence: CSAIGVARETQYF.

The V and J genes are TRBV7-6 and TRBJ2-5; TRBD2 is a possible D gene (5 bases). Germline CDR1 is SGHVS and CDR2 is FNYEAQ. The CDR3 is 14 amino acids. V was shortened by 3 bases and J by 5 bases, with 13 bases between the two germline ends. The DNA for the CDR3 is TGTGCCAGCAGCTTGGGAGCCTTGCCGGAGACCCAGTACTTC. It is translated as CASSLGALPETQYF.

V usage is TRBV29-1 and J usage is TRBJ2-1, with 7 nucleotides matching TRBD1. CDR3 length: 13 amino acids. The germline V gene encodes CDR1 SQVTM and CDR2 ANQGSEA. Germline trimming cut 6 bases from V and 3 bases from J; bases unmatched to any gene: 5. The CDR3 bases are TGCAGCGTCAAACAGGGGAACTACAATGAGCAGTTCTTC. This gives the protein CSVKQGNYNEQFF.

This clonotype was seen ten or more times. The chain is built from TRBV7-2 and TRBJ2-1; 9 positions agree with TRBD2. The ends lost 1 base at V and 0 bases at J; junction bases unmatched: 1. Germline V CDR1 and CDR2: SGHTA, FQGNSA. The CDR3 runs to 16 residues. The CDR3 DNA follows: TGTGCCAGCAGCTTAGGTAGCGGGAGCTCCTACAATGAGCAGTTCTTC. Residues: CASSLGSGSSYNEQFF.

Many counts were recorded for this clonotype. The chain is built from TRBV19 and TRBJ1-1; 7 bases line up with TRBD1. Germline trimming cut 5 bases from V and 0 bases from J; bases unmatched to any gene: 3. CDR1 and CDR2 from the germline V gene are LNHDA and SQIVND (reference sequence). The CDR3 loop spans 14 amino acids. DNA of the CDR3: TGTGCCAGTAGTTTTGGACAGGTGAACACTGAAGCTTTCTTT. It is translated as CASSFGQVNTEAFF.